This TCR beta chain was recorded in a study of T cell repertoires in cytomegalovirus infection. Background on the study: CMV infection plus the matching HLA type was flagged by public TCR beta signatures.

This clonotype occurred many times. Its matching antigen is unknown. Study-level points and caveats: Pooled public TCR beta family frequency picked out CMV carriers with the relevant HLA. The ex vivo response was dominated by HLA-C-restricted CMV-specific TCR beta clonotypes.

Germline loops: CDR1 MNHNS, CDR2 SASEGT. V lost 5 bases to trimming and J lost 6 bases, with 11 bases between them. The CDR3 has 14 residues. Each CDR3 protein is one row after TCRdb ran MiXCR on the reads. The repertoire holds 900,000 to 950,000 distinct CDR3 sequences, 30% to 40% seen once, with over 12% in the top ten. This rearrangement joins TRBV6-1 to TRBJ1-6, with D hard to call. Sequencing used cultured CD8+ T cells from PBMCs, obtained from culture after CMV antigen stimulation. The clonotype was recovered from a human donor in good health (CMV status not recorded). Some clones in this sample may be carry-over from other donors' samples. CDR3 region: CASSYAELNSPLHF. The CDR3 DNA reads as TGTGCCAGCAGTTATGCAGAACTTAATTCACCCCTCCACTTT.